This T cell receptor (beta chain) came from a study of T cells in narcolepsy (dated by TCRdb to between 2017 and 2018). Describing the broader study: Healthy control donors were enrolled in the study alongside patients who had narcolepsy type 1 or type 2 (NT1, NT2). Autoreactive T cells targeting hypocretin neuron self-antigens (hypocretin, TRIB2) were sought in narcolepsy patients, and TCR Vbeta sequencing was used to track clonotypes in blood and CSF. Overall results and qualifications from the work: No sequences matching autoreactive T cell clones were present in some of the blood memory CD4+ repertoires from patients and controls. Plots comparing CSF and blood CD4+ T cell clonotypes from the same patient highlighted HCRT-specific and TRIB2-specific autoreactive clonotypes. Autoreactive clonotypes were reported to be detected serially in the blood of the same patients and of different patients, but not in the blood of healthy controls. Numbers of sequenced blood memory CD4+ clonotypes were comparable, averaging roughly 40,000 in patients and 30,000 to 35,000 in controls.

Points on this clone: Its antigen target is currently unknown. Within one base of it there is no much larger clone, and no base qualities were kept.

Looking up the germline V gene (reference sequence) yields CDR1 DFQATT and CDR2 SNEGSKA. The trim is 1 base for V and 10 bases for J, with a gap of 10 bases between the germline ends. Taken from cysteine to phenylalanine, the CDR3 has 11 residues. Only the CDR3 portion is preserved as DNA: 33 bases, with reading frame beginning at the first base. The library was prepared using the immunoSEQ multiplex PCR assay. TCRdb stores this immuneACCESS table with in-frame sequences only. Part of the clones is absent; in the studies checked, under half of the shortfall reflects unresolved V genes, and no reason is known for the rest. In this sample the table shows 20,000 to 30,000 clones, 50% to 65% of which occur a single time. The ten top clones hold 10% to 15% of the sample. Memory CD4+ T cells were sorted ex vivo from peripheral blood of narcolepsy patients and healthy controls for TCR Vbeta sequencing.

The TCR comes from a human donor in good health. The sequenced sample was memory (CD45RA-) CD4+ T cells from blood. The sample's cell subset or site label, in plain terms: memory T cells sorted ex vivo from peripheral blood. The chain couples TRBV20-1 to TRBJ1-2, with no confidently assigned D gene. The nucleotide sequence reads TGCAGTGCTAGAGCTATGGGCCCCTACACCTTC. Translated, this is CSARAMGPYTF.